This is a list of T cell receptor beta chains from one sample in a study of T-cell reconstitution after alpha-beta-depleted transplantation in children. One entry per CDR3 protein results from TCRdb running MiXCR on the PCR reads. This sample has hundreds of thousands of distinct CDR3 sequences, with around 13% found just once. The sequenced sample was PBMCs, obtained before TCRalphabeta/CD19-depleted stem cell transplant. The receptors come from a girl aged 2 to 10 with congenital amegakaryocytic thrombocytopenia, due to receive a stem cell transplant. Both conserved end residues are part of each CDR3. Each record gives: J gene, V gene, CDR3 protein.

TRBJ2-1	TRBV5-1	CASSFTLLNEQFF
TRBJ2-5	TRBV7-9	CASSLVGLAGEETQYF
TRBJ2-3	TRBV11-2	CASTHSGTAYTDTQYF
TRBJ2-4	TRBV18	CASSLTSDLAKNIQYF
TRBJ1-6	TRBV5-1	CASSFNTQGGNSPLHF
TRBJ2-2	TRBV5-1	CASGSDRGSGELFF
TRBJ2-1	TRBV15	CATSLSGPGTSGSRGKNEQFF
TRBJ1-2	TRBV2	CASKVNWNYGYTF
TRBJ2-7	TRBV21-1	CASRGEQYF
TRBJ2-7	TRBV15	CATSRGTGRRFDEQYF
TRBJ1-3	TRBV6-5	CASSYRDTPGNTIYF